One sample yielded the 17 T cell receptor beta chains listed below, sequenced in a study of shared clonotypes between healthy human individuals. Naive CD8 cells comprised CD45RO-negative, CCR7-positively selected cells, excluding terminally differentiated effector memory CD45RA+ cells. TCRdb's copy holds only in-frame clones and misses some; the assay was immunoSEQ multiplex PCR. The sample holds over 2,000,000 clones; about 94% are singletons and the top ten take approximately 1.6%. Sequencing used naive CD8+ T cells from PBMCs. The receptors stem from a young man in good health. Some clones in this sample may be carry-over from other donors' samples.

J is TRBJ1-5 and V is TRBV4-1; D unclear. V lost 7 bases to trimming and J lost 0 bases, with 13 bases between them. Germline V CDR1 and CDR2: MGHRA, YSYEKL. The CDR3 consists of 15 residues. CDR3 amino acids: CASKQTFYSNQPQHF. The CDR3 DNA sequence: TGCGCCAGCAAGCAGACCTTTTATAGCAATCAGCCCCAGCATTTT.

This chain joins TRBV27 and TRBJ2-5; 7 bases agree with TRBD2. The germline V gene encodes CDR1 MNHEY and CDR2 SMNVEV (reference sequence). CDR3 length: 16 amino acids. J gave up 4 bases and V 7 bases, and 15 bases lay outside the gene matches. The CDR3, as DNA: TGTGCCAGCACGTCCTTAGCGGGCCGCGCCGGAGAGACCCAGTACTTC. This codes for CASTSLAGRAGETQYF.

This chain joins TRBV7-9 and TRBJ2-2; a weak D match, TRBD1 (6 bases). Germline V lookup: CDR1 SEHNR, CDR2 FQNEAQ (reference sequence). The CDR3 consists of 14 residues. Trimming stripped 6 bases from V and 4 bases from J, with 12 bases between. CDR3 bases: TGTGCCAGCAGAGGGGCGACAGGCACCGGGGAGCTGTTTTTT. Translated: CASRGATGTGELFF. The full variable domain, in which reference TRBV7-9 and TRBJ2-2 provide the parts outside the CDR3, is DTGVSQNPRHKITKRGQNVTFRCDPISEHNRLYWYRQTLGQGPEFLTYFQNEAQLEKSRLLSDRFSAERPKGSFSTLEIQRTEQGDSAMYLCASRGATGTGELFFGEGSRLTVL.

This chain connects TRBV27 to TRBJ2-2; D is ambiguous. CDR1 is MNHEY and CDR2 is SMNVEV in the germline V gene (reference sequence). Trimming shortened V by 5 bases and J by 1 base, and 23 bases separated the two germline ends. The length of the CDR3 is 19 residues. CDR3 nucleotides: TGTGCCAGCAGTCCCATGGCAGCCGTTTTAGTCCGGAACACCGGGGAGCTGTTTTTT. This encodes CASSPMAAVLVRNTGELFF.

The genes are TRBV27 and TRBJ2-7; 10 nucleotides match TRBD1. This CDR3 has 15 residues. The trim removed 2 bases at V and 4 bases at J, leaving 5 bases unmatched. Germline loops: CDR1 MNHEY, CDR2 SMNVEV (reference sequence). The CDR3 region has the DNA TGTGCCAGCAGTTTAATGAGACAGGGGGCTTACGAGCAGTACTTC. Protein product: CASSLMRQGAYEQYF.

The chain links TRBV4-1 to TRBJ2-7; 9 nucleotides match TRBD1. The CDR3 is 14 amino acids. Looked up from germline, CDR1 is MGHRA and CDR2 is YSYEKL. V was pared by 5 bases and J by 4 bases, with 6 bases of the junction left unmatched. This CDR3 is CASSATGGGYEQYF. The DNA for the CDR3 is TGCGCCAGCAGCGCCACAGGGGGCGGATACGAGCAGTACTTC.

The V gene is TRBV7-9, the J gene TRBJ1-4; D gene ambiguous. Germline V CDR1 and CDR2: SEHNR, FQNEAQ (reference sequence). Trimming stripped 6 bases from V and 4 bases from J, with 18 bases between. The CDR3 covers 16 residues. CDR3 sequence (DNA): TGTGCCAGCAGTCCACGGGGTGGCAGCCGTAATGAAAAACTGTTTTTT. This gives the protein CASSPRGGSRNEKLFF. Supplemented by reference TRBV7-9 and TRBJ1-4, the full variable domain reads DTGVSQNPRHKITKRGQNVTFRCDPISEHNRLYWYRQTLGQGPEFLTYFQNEAQLEKSRLLSDRFSAERPKGSFSTLEIQRTEQGDSAMYLCASSPRGGSRNEKLFFGSGTQLSVL.

The rearrangement uses TRBV18 and TRBJ2-1, with 9 nucleotides matching TRBD2. The germline CDR1 and CDR2 sequences are KGHSH and LQKENI. The CDR3 loop spans 16 amino acids. Trimming took 3 bases from V and 6 from J; bases not matched to a gene: 9. The CDR3 DNA follows: TGTGCCAGCTCACCTGATGCGGGAGGGCCTTTCAATGAGCAGTTCTTC. Its protein is CASSPDAGGPFNEQFF.

The chain joins TRBV18 to TRBJ2-7; 7 bases line up with TRBD2. This CDR3 region has 16 residues. Per germline, CDR1 KGHSH and CDR2 LQKENI. V lost 3 bases to trimming and J lost 1 base; unmatched junction nucleotides: 9. CDR3: CASSPIAGVQSYEQYF. CDR3 sequence (DNA): TGTGCCAGCTCACCGATAGCGGGCGTGCAATCCTACGAGCAGTACTTC.

A note on this clone: The same CDR3 arises from other DNA sequences in this sample as well. The V and J genes are TRBV19 and TRBJ2-7; D assignment may be TRBD1 or TRBD2 (5 bases each). Germline values: CDR1 LNHDA, CDR2 SQIVND (reference sequence). Trimming removed 1 base from V and 0 bases from J, with 10 bases in between. This CDR3 is built from 15 residues. CDR3 in DNA: TGTGCCAGTAGTATAGGTGGGGGAAGCTCCTACGAGCAGTACTTC. Amino acid sequence: CASSIGGGSSYEQYF.

The CDR3 is CASSFGGRAVEQFF. The CDR3 DNA is TGTGCCAGCAGTTTCGGCGGGAGGGCCGTTGAGCAGTTCTTC. The chain joins TRBV28 to TRBJ2-1, with 9 nucleotides matching TRBD2. Losses at the gene ends were 3 bases for V and 9 bases for J; bases not matched to a gene: 6. The CDR3 has 14 amino acids. The germline CDR1 and CDR2 sequences are MDHEN and SYDVKM.

The V gene is TRBV27, the J gene TRBJ2-7; possibly TRBD1 for D (6 bases). V was cut by 4 bases and J by 2 bases, with 18 bases left in between. CDR1 and CDR2 (germline): MNHEY, SMNVEV (reference sequence). This CDR3 region has 16 residues. The CDR3 sequence: CASSWHGQQRTYEQYF. CDR3 nucleotides: TGTGCCAGCAGTTGGCACGGACAGCAACGTACCTACGAGCAGTACTTC.

This chain connects TRBV5-1 to TRBJ2-7; D gene uncertain. The V gene lost 5 bases and the J gene lost 4 bases, with 13 bases spanning the gap. The germline gives CDR1 SGHRS, CDR2 YFSETQ. The CDR3 consists of 13 residues. CDR3 sequence reads: CASRLHPDYEQYF. The CDR3 bases are TGCGCCAGCAGACTCCACCCGGATTACGAGCAGTACTTC.

V and J are TRBV4-1 and TRBJ2-7; TRBD2 matches at 14 bases. Germline V gene data show CDR1 as MGHRA and CDR2 as YSYEKL. The CDR3 has 15 residues. J lost 4 bases, V lost 5 bases, and 4 bases had no gene match. CDR3 sequence: CASSYGLAGGYEQYF. The CDR3 DNA follows: TGCGCCAGCAGCTACGGACTAGCGGGGGGTTACGAGCAGTACTTC.

The chain links TRBV4-1 to TRBJ2-1; weak D call: TRBD2 (6 bases). The CDR3 has 17 amino acids. The V end was cut by 1 base, the J end by 5 bases, with 18 bases between. Germline V gene lookup returns CDR1 MGHRA and CDR2 YSYEKL. The DNA for the CDR3 is TGCGCCAGCAGCCAAGGTTGGGGCCAGGGAGGCCACAATGAGCAGTTCTTC. Translated, it gives CASSQGWGQGGHNEQFF.

The CDR3 bases are TGTGCCAGCAGTTACCTCAGGGGCCCTGGAAACACCATATATTTT. This encodes CASSYLRGPGNTIYF. The J gene is TRBJ1-3, the V gene TRBV6-6, with D possibly being TRBD1 (6 bases). Per the germline V gene, CDR1 is MNHNY and CDR2 is SVGAGI (reference sequence). Trimming stripped 2 bases from V and 2 bases from J, with 10 bases between. The CDR3 contains 15 residues.

This clone appeared once. The gene calls are TRBV2 and TRBJ1-4; D remains unclear. Trimming stripped 7 bases from V and 8 bases from J, with 14 bases between. The germline gives CDR1 SNHLY, CDR2 FYNNEI. This CDR3 is 13 amino acids long. The CDR3 nucleotides read TGTGCCAGCATCGGGGAGGGAGAAGAAAAACTGTTTTTT. This translates into CASIGEGEEKLFF.